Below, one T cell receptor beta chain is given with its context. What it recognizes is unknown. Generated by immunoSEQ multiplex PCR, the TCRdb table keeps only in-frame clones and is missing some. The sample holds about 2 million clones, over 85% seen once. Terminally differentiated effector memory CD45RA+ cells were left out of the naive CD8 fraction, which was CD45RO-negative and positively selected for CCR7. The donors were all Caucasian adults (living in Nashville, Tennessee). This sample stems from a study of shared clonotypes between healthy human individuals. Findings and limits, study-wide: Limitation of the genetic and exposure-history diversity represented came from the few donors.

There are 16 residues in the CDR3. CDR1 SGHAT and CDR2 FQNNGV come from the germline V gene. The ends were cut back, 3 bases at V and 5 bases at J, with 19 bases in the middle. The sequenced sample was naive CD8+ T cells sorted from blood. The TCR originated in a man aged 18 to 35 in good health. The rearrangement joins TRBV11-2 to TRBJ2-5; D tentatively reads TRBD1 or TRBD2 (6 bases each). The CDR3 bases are TGTGCCAGCAGCTTGGGGACTGACAGGAGGCGGGAGACCCAGTACTTC. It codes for CASSLGTDRRRETQYF.